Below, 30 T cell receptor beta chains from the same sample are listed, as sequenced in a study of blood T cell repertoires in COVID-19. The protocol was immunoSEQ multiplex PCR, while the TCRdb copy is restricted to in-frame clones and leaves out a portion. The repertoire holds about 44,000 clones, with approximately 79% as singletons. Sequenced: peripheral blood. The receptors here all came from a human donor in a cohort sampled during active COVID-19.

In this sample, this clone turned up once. The CDR3 sequence: CAWSSGNTDTQYF. In nucleotides, the CDR3 is TGTGCCTGGAGTTCAGGGAACACAGATACGCAGTATTTT. This chain connects TRBV30 to TRBJ2-3; TRBD1 is a possible D gene (5 bases). V was shortened by 2 bases and J by 2 bases, with 8 bases between the two germline ends. The CDR3 has 13 residues. The germline V gene has CDR1 GTSNPN and CDR2 SVGIG (reference sequence).

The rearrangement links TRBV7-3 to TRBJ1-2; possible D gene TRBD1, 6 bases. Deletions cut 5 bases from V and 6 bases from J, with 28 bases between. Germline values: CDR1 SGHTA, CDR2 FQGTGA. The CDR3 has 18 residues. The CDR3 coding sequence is TGTGCCAGCAGCCCTTACGGCCCCCCCGGGGGGCGGGTCGATGGCTACACCTTC. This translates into CASSPYGPPGGRVDGYTF. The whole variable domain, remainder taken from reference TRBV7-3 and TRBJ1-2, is GAGVSQTPSNKVTEKGKYVELRCDPISGHTALYWYRQSLGQGPEFLIYFQGTGAADDSGLPNDRFFAVRPEGSVSTLKIQRTERGDSAVYLCASSPYGPPGGRVDGYTFGSGTRLTVV.

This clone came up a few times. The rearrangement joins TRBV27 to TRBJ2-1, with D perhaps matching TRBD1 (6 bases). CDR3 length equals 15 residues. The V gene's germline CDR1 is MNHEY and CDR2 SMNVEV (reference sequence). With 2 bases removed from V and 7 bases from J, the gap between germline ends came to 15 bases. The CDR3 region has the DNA TGTGCCAGCAGTTTACGGGACAACGGGCGGAATGAGCAGTTCTTC. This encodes CASSLRDNGRNEQFF.

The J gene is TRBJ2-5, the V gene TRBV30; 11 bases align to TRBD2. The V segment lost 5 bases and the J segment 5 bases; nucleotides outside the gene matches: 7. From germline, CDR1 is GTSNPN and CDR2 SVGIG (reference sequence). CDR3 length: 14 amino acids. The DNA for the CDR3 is TGTGCCTGGCGATGGACTAGCGGGTGGGAGACCCAGTACTTC. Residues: CAWRWTSGWETQYF.

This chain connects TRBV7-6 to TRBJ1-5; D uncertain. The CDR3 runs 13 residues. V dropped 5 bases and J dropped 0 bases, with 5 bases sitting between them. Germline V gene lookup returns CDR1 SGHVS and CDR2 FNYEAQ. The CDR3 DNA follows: TGTGCCAGCAGCCTTAATAGCAATCAGCCCCAGCATTTT. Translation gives CASSLNSNQPQHF.

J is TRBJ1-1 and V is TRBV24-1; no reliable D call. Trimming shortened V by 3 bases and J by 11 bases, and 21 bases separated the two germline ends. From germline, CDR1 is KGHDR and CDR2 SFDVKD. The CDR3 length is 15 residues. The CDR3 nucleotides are TGTGCCACCAGTGATCGAAAAGGTAGCCCGGGCGGGGCTTTCTTT. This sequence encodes CATSDRKGSPGGAFF.

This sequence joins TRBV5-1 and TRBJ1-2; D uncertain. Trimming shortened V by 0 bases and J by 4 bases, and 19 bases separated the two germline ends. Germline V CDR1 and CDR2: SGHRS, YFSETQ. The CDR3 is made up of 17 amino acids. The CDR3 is CASSLDSGSDYFYGYTF. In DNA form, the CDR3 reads TGCGCCAGCAGCTTGGATAGTGGGTCGGACTATTTCTATGGCTACACCTTC. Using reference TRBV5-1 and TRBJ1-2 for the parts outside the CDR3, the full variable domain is KAGVTQTPRYLIKTRGQQVTLSCSPISGHRSVSWYQQTPGQGLQFLFEYFSETQRNKGNFPGRFSGRQFSNSRSEMNVSTLELGDSALYLCASSLDSGSDYFYGYTFGSGTRLTVV.

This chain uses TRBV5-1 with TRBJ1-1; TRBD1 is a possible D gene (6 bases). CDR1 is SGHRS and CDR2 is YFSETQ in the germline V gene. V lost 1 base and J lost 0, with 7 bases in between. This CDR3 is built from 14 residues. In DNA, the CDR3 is TGCGCCAGCAGCTTGACAGGGATGAACACTGAAGCTTTCTTT. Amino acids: CASSLTGMNTEAFF.

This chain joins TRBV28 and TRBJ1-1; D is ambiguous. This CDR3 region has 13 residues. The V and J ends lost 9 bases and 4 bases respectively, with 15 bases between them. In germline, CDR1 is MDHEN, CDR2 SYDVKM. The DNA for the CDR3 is TGTGCCAGTTACACTGTCCCGGGCACTGAAGCTTTCTTT. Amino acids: CASYTVPGTEAFF.

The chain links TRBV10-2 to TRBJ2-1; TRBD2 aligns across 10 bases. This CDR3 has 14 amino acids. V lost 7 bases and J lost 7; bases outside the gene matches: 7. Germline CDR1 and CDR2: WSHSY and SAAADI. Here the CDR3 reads CASKVAGGTNEQFF. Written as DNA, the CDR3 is TGCGCCAGCAAGGTAGCGGGGGGTACGAATGAGCAGTTCTTC.

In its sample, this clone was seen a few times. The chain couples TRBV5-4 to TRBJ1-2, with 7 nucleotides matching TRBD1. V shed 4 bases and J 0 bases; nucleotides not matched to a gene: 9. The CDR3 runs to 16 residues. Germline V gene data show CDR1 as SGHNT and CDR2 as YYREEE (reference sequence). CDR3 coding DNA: TGTGCCAGCAGCCTCGACAGGGATCAGGCTAACTATGGCTACACCTTC. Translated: CASSLDRDQANYGYTF.

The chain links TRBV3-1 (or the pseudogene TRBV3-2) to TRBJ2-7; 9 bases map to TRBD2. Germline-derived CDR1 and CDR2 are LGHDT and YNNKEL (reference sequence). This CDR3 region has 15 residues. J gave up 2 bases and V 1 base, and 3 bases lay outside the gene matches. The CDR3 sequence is CASSQVAGAAYEQYF. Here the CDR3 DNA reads TGTGCCAGCAGCCAAGTAGCGGGGGCCGCCTACGAGCAGTACTTC.

CDR3 coding DNA: TGTGCCAGCAGTTTAGGACTCTACCAAGAGACCCAGTACTTC. The encoded protein is CASSLGLYQETQYF. The V gene is TRBV6-2 or TRBV6-3, the J gene TRBJ2-5; D possibly corresponds to TRBD2 (5 bases). The CDR3 covers 14 residues. In germline, CDR1 is MNHEY, CDR2 SVGEGT. The germline V and J ends were trimmed by 4 bases and 0 bases, with 9 bases remaining between them.

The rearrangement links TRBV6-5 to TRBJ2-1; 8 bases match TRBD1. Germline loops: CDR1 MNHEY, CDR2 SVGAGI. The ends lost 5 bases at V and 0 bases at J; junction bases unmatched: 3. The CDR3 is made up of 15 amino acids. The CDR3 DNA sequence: TGTGCCAGCAGTCCGGGACAGGACTCCTACAATGAGCAGTTCTTC. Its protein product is CASSPGQDSYNEQFF.

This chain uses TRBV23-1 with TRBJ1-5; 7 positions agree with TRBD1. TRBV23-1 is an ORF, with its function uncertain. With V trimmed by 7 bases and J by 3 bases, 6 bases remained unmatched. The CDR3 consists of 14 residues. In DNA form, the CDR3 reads TGCGCCAGCATTCGGACAGGTAACAATCAGCCCCAGCATTTT. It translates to CASIRTGNNQPQHF.

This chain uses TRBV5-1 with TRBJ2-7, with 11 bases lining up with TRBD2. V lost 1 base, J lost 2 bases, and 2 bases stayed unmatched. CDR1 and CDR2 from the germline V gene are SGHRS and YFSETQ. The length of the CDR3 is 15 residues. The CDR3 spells CASSLPSGGTYEQYF. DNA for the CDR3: TGCGCCAGCAGCTTGCCTAGCGGGGGGACCTACGAGCAGTACTTC.

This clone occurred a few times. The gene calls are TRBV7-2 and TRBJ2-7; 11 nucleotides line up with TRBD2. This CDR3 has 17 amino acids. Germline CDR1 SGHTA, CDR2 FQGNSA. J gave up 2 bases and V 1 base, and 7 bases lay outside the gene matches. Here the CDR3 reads CASSLGLAGRPPYEQYF. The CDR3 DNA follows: TGTGCCAGCAGCTTAGGACTAGCGGGGAGACCCCCCTACGAGCAGTACTTC.

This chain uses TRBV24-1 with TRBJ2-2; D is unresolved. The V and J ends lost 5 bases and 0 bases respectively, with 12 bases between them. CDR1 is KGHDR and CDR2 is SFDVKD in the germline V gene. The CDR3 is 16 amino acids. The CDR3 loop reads CATSVAGFTNTGELFF. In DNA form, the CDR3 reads TGTGCCACCAGTGTCGCCGGGTTTACGAACACCGGGGAGCTGTTTTTT.

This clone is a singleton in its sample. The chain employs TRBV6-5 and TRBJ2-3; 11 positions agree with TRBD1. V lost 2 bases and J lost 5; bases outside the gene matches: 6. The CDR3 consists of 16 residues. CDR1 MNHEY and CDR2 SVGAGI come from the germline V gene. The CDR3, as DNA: TGTGCCAGCAGTTACAAGGACAGGGGGCATGGAGATACGCAGTATTTT. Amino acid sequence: CASSYKDRGHGDTQYF.

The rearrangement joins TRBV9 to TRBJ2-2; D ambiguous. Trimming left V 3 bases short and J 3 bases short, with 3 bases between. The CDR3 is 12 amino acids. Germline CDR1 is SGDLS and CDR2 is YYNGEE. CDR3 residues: CASSAYTGELFF. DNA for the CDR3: TGTGCCAGCAGCGCGTACACCGGGGAGCTGTTTTTT.

CDR3 amino acids: CASRMRVQETQYF. The CDR3 DNA sequence: TGTGCCAGCAGGATGCGGGTCCAAGAGACCCAGTACTTC. V usage is TRBV28 and J usage is TRBJ2-5, with a possible D match to TRBD2 (5 bases). The CDR3 is 13 amino acids. In germline, CDR1 is MDHEN, CDR2 SYDVKM. Trimming took off 6 bases at V and 1 base at J, with 9 bases between the two ends.

The CDR3: CATSVLAGDNGELFF. The CDR3 DNA follows: TGTGCCACCAGTGTTCTAGCGGGGGATAACGGGGAGCTGTTTTTT. The rearrangement links TRBV24-1 to TRBJ2-2; 10 nucleotides align to TRBD2. Looked up from germline, CDR1 is KGHDR and CDR2 is SFDVKD. The trim removed 5 bases at V and 7 bases at J, leaving 6 bases unmatched. The CDR3 sequence is 15 residues long.

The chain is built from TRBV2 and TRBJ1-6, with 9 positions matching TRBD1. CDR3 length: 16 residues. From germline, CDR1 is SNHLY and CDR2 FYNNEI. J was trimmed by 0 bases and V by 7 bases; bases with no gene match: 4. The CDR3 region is CASKWTGASYNSPLHF. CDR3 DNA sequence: TGTGCCAGCAAATGGACAGGGGCCTCCTATAATTCACCCCTCCACTTT.

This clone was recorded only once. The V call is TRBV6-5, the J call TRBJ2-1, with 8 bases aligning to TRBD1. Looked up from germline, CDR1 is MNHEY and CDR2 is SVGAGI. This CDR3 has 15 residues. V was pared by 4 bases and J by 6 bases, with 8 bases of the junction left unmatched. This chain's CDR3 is CASSSGTGPINEQFF. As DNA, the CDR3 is TGTGCCAGCAGTTCGGGGACAGGCCCTATCAATGAGCAGTTCTTC.

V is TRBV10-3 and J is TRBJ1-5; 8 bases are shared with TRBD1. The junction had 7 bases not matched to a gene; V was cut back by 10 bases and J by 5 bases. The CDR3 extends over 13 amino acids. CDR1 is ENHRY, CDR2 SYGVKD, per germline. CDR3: CATRQGLDQPQHF. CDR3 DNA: TGTGCCACAAGACAGGGGCTTGATCAGCCCCAGCATTTT.

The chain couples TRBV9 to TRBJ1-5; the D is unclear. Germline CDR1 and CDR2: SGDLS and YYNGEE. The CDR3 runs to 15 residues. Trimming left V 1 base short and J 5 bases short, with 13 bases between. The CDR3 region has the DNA TGTGCCAGCAGCGTATCTGGCCGTTCCGATCAGCCCCAGCATTTT. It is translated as CASSVSGRSDQPQHF. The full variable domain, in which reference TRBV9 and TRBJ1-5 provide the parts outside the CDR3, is DSGVTQTPKHLITATGQRVTLRCSPRSGDLSVYWYQQSLDQGLQFLIQYYNGEERAKGNILERFSAQQFPDLHSELNLSSLELGDSALYFCASSVSGRSDQPQHFGDGTRLSIL.

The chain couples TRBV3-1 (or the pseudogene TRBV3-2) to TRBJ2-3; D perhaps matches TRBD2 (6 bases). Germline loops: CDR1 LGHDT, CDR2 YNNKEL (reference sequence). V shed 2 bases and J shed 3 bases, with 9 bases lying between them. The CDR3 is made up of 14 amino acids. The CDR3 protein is CASSQTRGTDTQYF. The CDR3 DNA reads TGTGCCAGCAGCCAAACGCGGGGTACAGATACGCAGTATTTT.

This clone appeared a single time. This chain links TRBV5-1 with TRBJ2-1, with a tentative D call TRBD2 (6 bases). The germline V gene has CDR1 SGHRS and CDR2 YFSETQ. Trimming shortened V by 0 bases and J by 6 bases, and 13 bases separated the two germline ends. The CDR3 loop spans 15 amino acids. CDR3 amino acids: CASSLVSAGGNEQFF. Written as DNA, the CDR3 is TGCGCCAGCAGCTTGGTGTCCGCCGGGGGCAATGAGCAGTTCTTC.

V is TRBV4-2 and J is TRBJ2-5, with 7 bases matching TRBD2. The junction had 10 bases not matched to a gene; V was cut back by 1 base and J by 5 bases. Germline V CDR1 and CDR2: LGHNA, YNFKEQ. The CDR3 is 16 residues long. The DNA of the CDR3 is TGTGCCAGCAGCCAAGGGCCGGCGACTAGCCAGGAGACCCAGTACTTC. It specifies CASSQGPATSQETQYF.

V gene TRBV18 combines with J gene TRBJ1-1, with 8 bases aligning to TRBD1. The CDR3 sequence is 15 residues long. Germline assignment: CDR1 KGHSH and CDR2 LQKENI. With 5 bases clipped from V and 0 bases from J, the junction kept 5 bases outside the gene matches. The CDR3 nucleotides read TGTGCCAGCTCAATGGGACAGGCGGTGAACACTGAAGCTTTCTTT. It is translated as CASSMGQAVNTEAFF.